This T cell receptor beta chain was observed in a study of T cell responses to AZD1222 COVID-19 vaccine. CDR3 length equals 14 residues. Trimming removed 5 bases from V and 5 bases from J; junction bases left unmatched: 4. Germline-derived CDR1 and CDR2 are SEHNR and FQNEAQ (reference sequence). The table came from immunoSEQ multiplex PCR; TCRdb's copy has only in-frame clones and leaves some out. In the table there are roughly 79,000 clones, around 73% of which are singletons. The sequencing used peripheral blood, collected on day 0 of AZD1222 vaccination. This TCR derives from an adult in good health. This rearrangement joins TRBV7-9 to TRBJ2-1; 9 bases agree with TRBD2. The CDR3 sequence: CASSPTSGHNEQFF. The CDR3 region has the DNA TGTGCCAGCAGCCCGACTAGCGGCCACAATGAGCAGTTCTTC.